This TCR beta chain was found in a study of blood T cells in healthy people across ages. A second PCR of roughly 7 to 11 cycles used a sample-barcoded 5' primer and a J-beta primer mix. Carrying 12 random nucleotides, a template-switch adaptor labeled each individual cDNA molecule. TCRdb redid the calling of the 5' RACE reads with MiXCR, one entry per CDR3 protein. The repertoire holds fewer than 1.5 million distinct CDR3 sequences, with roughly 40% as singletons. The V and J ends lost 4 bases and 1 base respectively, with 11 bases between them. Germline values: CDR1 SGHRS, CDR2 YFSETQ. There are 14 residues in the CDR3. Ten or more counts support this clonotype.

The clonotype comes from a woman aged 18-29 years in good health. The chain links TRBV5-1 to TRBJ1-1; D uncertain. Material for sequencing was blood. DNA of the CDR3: TGCGCCAGCAGCACCCGGACGGGGAACACTGAAGCTTTCTTT. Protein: CASSTRTGNTEAFF.